The 2 T cell receptor beta chains in this list originate from one sample, sequenced in a study of cytomegalovirus exposure and HLA in healthy donors (dated by TCRdb to about 2017). Library construction relied on the immunoSEQ multiplex PCR assay. The multiplex PCR relied on a mix of 60 forward primers for TCR Vbeta segments and 13 reverse primers for TCR Jbeta segments. The table comes from immuneACCESS by way of TCRdb, which keeps in-frame sequences with V and J called. Part of the clones is missing from these tables; in studies checked, under half for an unresolved V gene and the rest for unknown reasons. The table for this sample lists some 100,000 clones; approximately 70% of them were counted only once. The ten biggest clones cover less than 5% of the sample. Specimen: PBMCs. These TCRs come from a young woman in good health and CMV-seropositive.

Only a few counts were recorded for this clone. The rearrangement links TRBV6-6 to TRBJ2-7; 10 positions agree with TRBD1. This CDR3 is built from 13 residues. Losses at the gene ends were 6 bases for V and 5 bases for J; bases not matched to a gene: 4. Germline loops: CDR1 MNHNY, CDR2 SVGAGI (reference sequence). The CDR3 nucleotides are TGTGCCAGCAGCCGGGACAGGGGCCACGAGCAGTACTTC. Residues: CASSRDRGHEQYF.

The genes are TRBV28 and TRBJ2-3, with D uncertain. This CDR3 has 14 amino acids. V was shortened by 3 bases and J by 1 base, with 8 bases between the two germline ends. Germline V gene sequence: CDR1 MDHEN, CDR2 SYDVKM. The CDR3 DNA sequence: TGTGCCAGCAGTTTTCCGCAGGGCACAGATACGCAGTATTTT. This encodes CASSFPQGTDTQYF.